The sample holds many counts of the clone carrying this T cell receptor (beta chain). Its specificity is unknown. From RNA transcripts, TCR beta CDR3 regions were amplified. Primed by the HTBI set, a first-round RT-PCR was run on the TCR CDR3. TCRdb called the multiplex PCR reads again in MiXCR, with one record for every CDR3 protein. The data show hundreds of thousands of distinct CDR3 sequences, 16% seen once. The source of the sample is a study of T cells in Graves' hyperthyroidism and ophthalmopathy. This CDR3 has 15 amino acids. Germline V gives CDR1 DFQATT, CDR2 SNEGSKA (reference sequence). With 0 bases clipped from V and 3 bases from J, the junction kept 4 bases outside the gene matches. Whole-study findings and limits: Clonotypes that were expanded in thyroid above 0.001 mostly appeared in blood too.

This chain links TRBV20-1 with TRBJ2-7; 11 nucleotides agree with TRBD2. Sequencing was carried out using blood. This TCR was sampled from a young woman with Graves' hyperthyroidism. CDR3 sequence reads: CSARDIAGGLYEQYF. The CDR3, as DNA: TGCAGTGCTAGAGATATAGCGGGGGGGCTCTACGAGCAGTACTTC.